A single TCR beta chain is shown here with its context. This record belongs to a study of cytomegalovirus exposure and HLA in healthy donors. CDR1 and CDR2 from the germline V gene are SGHTA and FQGTGA. Trimming pared 1 base from V and 7 bases from J, leaving 14 bases between. The CDR3 extends over 15 amino acids. The PCR made use of 60 Vbeta and 13 Jbeta primers. Produced via immunoSEQ multiplex PCR; TCRdb's table is partial and in-frame only. The sample contains 95,000 to 150,000 clones, 80% of which appear only once. This clonotype was obtained from a young man in good health and CMV-seropositive. Sequencing was carried out using PBMCs. The chain joins TRBV7-3 to TRBJ2-1; D possibly corresponds to TRBD2 (7 bases). CDR3 nucleotides: TGTGCCAGCAGCTTAAGCGGGGGCCAGGGGAATGAGCAGTTCTTC. The encoded protein is CASSLSGGQGNEQFF.